The rows below give T cell receptor beta chains drawn from one sample of a study of Graves' ophthalmopathy and Graves' hyperthyroidism. MiXCR was run by TCRdb on the multiplex PCR reads, yielding one entry per CDR3 protein. The data show around 590,000 distinct CDR3 sequences, with less than 40% seen just once and about 4% held by the top ten. The sequenced material came from peripheral blood or thyroid tissue (not recorded which). All receptors come from an adult man with Graves' hyperthyroidism. Each CDR3 is given with its conserved first and last residue. A D gene is named only where the DNA matches it firmly. Clone sizes are given selectively: once, few, many, or a class where the clone is expanded.

CDR3aa | CDR3nt | j_gene | v_gene | d_gene | abundance
CASSSLDYEQFF | TGTGCCAGCAGCAGTCTAGATTATGAGCAGTTCTTC | TRBJ2-1 | TRBV3-1 | - | -
CSATGQGFFQPQHF | TGCAGTGCCACGGGACAGGGGTTTTTTCAGCCCCAGCATTTT | TRBJ1-5 | TRBV20-1 | TRBD1 | many
CASSLAPSGSNGDEQYF | TGCGCCAGCAGCTTGGCTCCTAGCGGGAGTAATGGGGATGAGCAGTACTTC | TRBJ2-7 | TRBV5-1 | TRBD2 | -
CASSLVVPAGGNEKLFF | TGCGCCAGCAGCTTGGTTGTTCCGGCAGGGGGAAATGAAAAACTGTTTTTT | TRBJ1-4 | TRBV5-1 | TRBD1 | few
CSAREVGQGDQPQHF | TGCAGTGCTAGAGAGGTAGGGCAGGGAGACCAGCCCCAGCATTTT | TRBJ1-5 | TRBV20-1 | - | many
CASSMTPNNSPLHF | TGTGCCAGTTCTATGACACCAAATAATTCACCCCTCCACTTT | TRBJ1-6 | TRBV2 | - | many
CASSLSSGLNEQYF | TGTGCCAGCAGCTTAAGTTCTGGGTTAAACGAGCAGTACTTC | TRBJ2-7 | TRBV7-8 | - | few
CASSPQPLRLASNTGELFF | TGTGCCAGCAGCCCACAACCACTTAGACTAGCATCGAACACCGGGGAGCTGTTTTTT | TRBJ2-2 | TRBV5-4 | TRBD2 | -
CASSARGAGSAQYF | TGTGCCAGCAGTGCCCGGGGAGCAGGGTCGGCCCAGTACTTC | TRBJ2-5 | TRBV2 | - | -
CASSTGVPDQPQYF | TGCGCCAGCAGTACAGGGGTGCCTGATCAGCCCCAGTACTTC | TRBJ2-5 | TRBV5-1 | TRBD1 | once
CSAPDRRLYEQYF | TGCAGTGCCCCCGACAGGAGGCTCTACGAGCAGTACTTC | TRBJ2-7 | TRBV20-1 | - | many
CAIRGQETQYF | TGTGCCATCCGCGGGCAAGAGACCCAGTACTTC | TRBJ2-5 | TRBV10-3 | - | once
CASSTKWDVLLNTEAFF | TGTGCCAGTAGTACGAAATGGGACGTACTACTGAACACTGAAGCTTTCTTT | TRBJ1-1 | TRBV19 | - | few
CSAKTSGSTDTQYF | TGCAGTGCCAAGACTAGCGGGAGTACAGATACGCAGTATTTT | TRBJ2-3 | TRBV20-1 | TRBD2 | -
CASSPRETGWGNQPQHF | TGTGCCAGCAGTCCCCGAGAAACAGGGTGGGGCAATCAGCCCCAGCATTTT | TRBJ1-5 | TRBV12-3/TRBV12-4 | - | -
CASSQVGQMNTEAFF | TGTGCCAGCTCACAAGTGGGACAGATGAACACTGAAGCTTTCTTT | TRBJ1-1 | TRBV2 | TRBD1 | -
CAISDEQGRNEQFF | TGTGCCATCAGTGACGAACAGGGACGCAATGAGCAGTTCTTC | TRBJ2-1 | TRBV10-3 | - | -
CATSKGGPGGTGSGANVLTF | TGTGCCACCAGTAAGGGAGGGCCAGGGGGAACTGGCTCTGGGGCCAACGTCCTGACTTTC | TRBJ2-6 | TRBV24-1 | - | -
CASSRDWTVSTDTQYF | TGTGCCAGCAGTAGGGACTGGACTGTTAGCACAGATACGCAGTATTTT | TRBJ2-3 | TRBV2 | - | -
CATSAPQGSGANVLTF | TGTGCCACCAGTGCTCCGCAGGGCTCTGGGGCCAACGTCCTGACTTTC | TRBJ2-6 | TRBV24-1 | - | -
CSAREALLGEPQHF | TGCAGTGCTAGAGAGGCCCTCCTCGGGGAGCCCCAGCATTTT | TRBJ1-5 | TRBV20-1 | - | many
CASSQGQRNTF | TGTGCCAGCAGCCAAGGACAGAGGAACACCTTC | TRBJ1-2 | TRBV3-1 | - | -
CAGSPGLAGFQETQYF | TGTGCCGGCAGCCCGGGACTAGCGGGGTTCCAAGAGACCCAGTACTTC | TRBJ2-5 | TRBV5-4 | TRBD2 | -
CSVVDSEAFF | TGCAGCGTTGTTGACAGTGAAGCTTTCTTT | TRBJ1-1 | TRBV29-1 | - | many
CATGGERDYGYTF | TGTGCTACGGGGGGCGAGCGCGACTATGGCTACACCTTC | TRBJ1-2 | TRBV30 | - | few
CASSPGLAGTNEQFF | TGCGCCAGCAGCCCGGGACTAGCGGGGACCAATGAGCAGTTCTTC | TRBJ2-1 | TRBV5-1 | TRBD2 | -
CAISDTTGNGYTF | TGTGCCATCAGTGACACAACAGGGAATGGCTACACCTTC | TRBJ1-2 | TRBV10-3 | - | -
CSASPNFRVYSNQPQHF | TGCAGTGCTAGTCCAAATTTCCGGGTTTATAGCAATCAGCCCCAGCATTTT | TRBJ1-5 | TRBV20-1 | - | many
CASSIRTGLNSPLHF | TGTGCCAGTAGTATAAGGACAGGGCTTAATTCACCCCTCCACTTT | TRBJ1-6 | TRBV19 | TRBD1 | -
CASSSQGTGYEKLFF | TGTGCCAGCAGCTCACAGGGGACAGGTTACGAAAAACTGTTTTTT | TRBJ1-4 | TRBV7-9 | TRBD1 | -
CSGSGGSSLGYGYTF | TGCAGCGGAAGTGGAGGGAGTTCGTTGGGCTATGGCTACACCTTC | TRBJ1-2 | TRBV29-1 | - | -
CSVFGTGGTNYGYTF | TGCAGCGTTTTTGGGACAGGGGGGACTAACTATGGCTACACCTTC | TRBJ1-2 | TRBV29-1 | TRBD1 | -
CASSLLASLGNEQYF | TGTGCCAGCAGCTTATTGGCTAGCTTGGGTAATGAGCAGTACTTC | TRBJ2-7 | TRBV7-9 | - | -
CASSAEGIRTDTQYF | TGCGCCAGCAGTGCGGAGGGAATCCGCACAGATACGCAGTATTTT | TRBJ2-3 | TRBV10-1 | - | -
CAISGSGRGQPQHF | TGTGCCATCAGTGGGTCGGGGCGCGGTCAGCCCCAGCATTTT | TRBJ1-5 | TRBV10-3 | - | -
CSGKDSEYEQYF | TGCAGCGGGAAAGACAGTGAGTACGAGCAGTACTTC | TRBJ2-7 | TRBV29-1 | - | many
CASSPTSGPSDEQFF | TGTGCCAGCAGCCCCACTAGCGGGCCCTCGGATGAGCAGTTCTTC | TRBJ2-1 | TRBV7-9 | TRBD2 | -
CASSLSSVGRDEAFF | TGTGCCAGCAGTTTATCGTCTGTCGGGAGGGATGAAGCTTTCTTT | TRBJ1-1 | TRBV27 | - | -
CASSLRRDETQYF | TGCGCCAGCAGCTTGCGTAGGGACGAGACCCAGTACTTC | TRBJ2-5 | TRBV5-1 | - | few
CASSPPTLNEQYF | TGTGCCAGCTCACCCCCCACGCTAAACGAGCAGTACTTC | TRBJ2-7 | TRBV18 | - | -
CASSLTGSPDTQYF | TGTGCCAGCAGCTTGACAGGGTCCCCAGATACGCAGTATTTT | TRBJ2-3 | TRBV5-6 | - | few
CASTSPLGRSYEQYF | TGTGCCAGCACCAGTCCCCTAGGGAGATCCTACGAGCAGTACTTC | TRBJ2-7 | TRBV2 | - | many
CASSFLHPGQGAYEQYF | TGTGCCAGCAGTTTCCTCCATCCGGGACAGGGGGCCTACGAGCAGTACTTC | TRBJ2-7 | TRBV27 | TRBD1 | few
CASSTLGQGNQPQHF | TGTGCCAGTAGTACCTTAGGACAGGGCAATCAGCCCCAGCATTTT | TRBJ1-5 | TRBV19 | TRBD1 | many
CASSSESGQKYF | TGTGCCAGCAGCAGCGAGTCTGGTCAAAAGTACTTC | TRBJ2-5 | TRBV13 | - | many
CASQGEATDTQYF | TGCGCCAGCCAGGGGGAGGCCACAGATACGCAGTATTTT | TRBJ2-3 | TRBV10-1 | - | -
CASSQGAGGREGEQYF | TGTGCCAGCAGCCAAGGAGCGGGCGGGAGGGAAGGCGAGCAGTACTTC | TRBJ2-7 | TRBV4-2 | TRBD2 | many
CASSLFGGSYEQYF | TGTGCCAGCAGTTTATTTGGGGGCTCCTACGAGCAGTACTTC | TRBJ2-7 | TRBV2 | - | many
CSVDLTGNYEQYF | TGCAGCGTTGACCTGACAGGGAACTACGAGCAGTACTTC | TRBJ2-7 | TRBV29-1 | TRBD1 | -
CASSLDLGGGTDTQYF | TGTGCCAGCAGCTTAGACCTTGGGGGCGGCACAGATACGCAGTACTTC | TRBJ2-7 | TRBV7-2 | - | -
CASTETGGGDTQYF | TGTGCCAGCACTGAGACAGGGGGGGGGGATACGCAGTATTTT | TRBJ2-3 | TRBV2 | TRBD1 | once
CAISESDRENYGYTF | TGTGCCATCAGTGAGTCGGACAGGGAAAACTATGGCTACACCTTC | TRBJ1-2 | TRBV10-3 | TRBD1 | -